The 26 T cell receptor beta chains below come from one sample, sequenced in a study of cytomegalovirus exposure and HLA in healthy donors. The table came from immunoSEQ multiplex PCR; TCRdb's copy has only in-frame clones and leaves some out. The sample consists of roughly 300,000 clones, approximately 87% of them appearing once. The sample comprised PBMCs. Receptor source: a woman between 18 and 29 years old in good health and CMV-seronegative.

This clone was seen a handful of times. Other DNA sequences in the sample encode the same CDR3. The V gene is TRBV28, the J gene TRBJ1-2; possibly TRBD1 for D (5 bases). This CDR3 comprises 11 residues. The germline V and J ends were trimmed by 6 bases and 3 bases, with 5 bases remaining between them. Germline CDR1 MDHEN, CDR2 SYDVKM. The CDR3 DNA reads TGTGCCAGCAGAGGGGACTATGGCTACACCTTC. This gives the protein CASRGDYGYTF.

The V gene is TRBV7-9, the J gene TRBJ2-3; TRBD2 matches 11 bases. The germline gives CDR1 SEHNR, CDR2 FQNEAQ (reference sequence). The CDR3 sequence is 14 residues long. The junction had 7 bases not matched to a gene; V was cut back by 6 bases and J by 8 bases. This chain's CDR3 is CASSVAGGPGTQYF. The CDR3 nucleotides are TGTGCCAGCAGTGTAGCGGGAGGGCCAGGTACGCAGTATTTT. The full variable domain, its missing parts supplied by reference TRBV7-9 and TRBJ2-3, is DTGVSQNPRHKITKRGQNVTFRCDPISEHNRLYWYRQTLGQGPEFLTYFQNEAQLEKSRLLSDRFSAERPKGSFSTLEIQRTEQGDSAMYLCASSVAGGPGTQYFGPGTRLTVL.

The rearrangement uses TRBV5-5 and TRBJ1-1; D remains ambiguous. The CDR3 consists of 14 residues. The V end lost 0 bases, the J end lost 0 bases, and 6 bases lay between the germline ends. CDR1 is SGHKS and CDR2 is YYEKEE in the germline V gene (reference sequence). CDR3 nucleotides: TGTGCCAGCAGCTTGGGTTCAGTGAACACTGAAGCTTTCTTT. It specifies CASSLGSVNTEAFF. The full variable domain, completed using reference TRBV5-5 and TRBJ1-1, is DAGVTQSPTHLIKTRGQQVTLRCSPISGHKSVSWYQQVLGQGPQFIFQYYEKEERGRGNFPDRFSARQFPNYSSELNVNALLLGDSALYLCASSLGSVNTEAFFGQGTRLTVV.

There are a few counts of this clone. The gene calls are TRBV15 and TRBJ2-1; 11 bases match TRBD2. V dropped 5 bases and J dropped 7; count of bases not matched to a gene: 10. The CDR3 sequence is 16 residues long. The V gene's germline CDR1 is LNHNV and CDR2 YYDKDF (reference sequence). CDR3: CATSDHPGLAGNEQFF. CDR3 DNA sequence: TGTGCCACCAGCGATCACCCCGGACTAGCGGGTAATGAGCAGTTCTTC.

This clone was seen a handful of times. The V gene is TRBV28, the J gene TRBJ2-6; no clear D gene. Between the trimmed V and J ends, which lost 10 bases and 0 bases, there was a span of 4 bases. The CDR3 has 12 residues. Germline V gene sequence: CDR1 MDHEN, CDR2 SYDVKM. For the CDR3, the DNA is TGTGCCACCTACTCTGGGGCCAACGTCCTGACTTTC. It specifies CATYSGANVLTF.

The chain couples TRBV11-2 to TRBJ2-6; D gene unclear. The CDR3 contains 11 residues. Trimming took off 3 bases at V and 11 bases at J, with 5 bases between the two ends. Germline V gene sequence: CDR1 SGHAT, CDR2 FQNNGV. CDR3 residues: CASSFNYVLTF. The CDR3 DNA follows: TGTGCCAGCAGCTTTAATTACGTCCTGACTTTC. Combining the CDR3 with reference TRBV11-2 and TRBJ2-6 gives the whole variable domain EAGVAQSPRYKIIEKRQSVAFWCNPISGHATLYWYQQILGQGPKLLIQFQNNGVVDDSQLPKDRFSAERLKGVDSTLKIQPAKLEDSAVYLCASSFNYVLTFGAGSRLTVL.

The chain recombines TRBV27 with TRBJ2-4, with D perhaps TRBD2 (5 bases). Germline V gives CDR1 MNHEY, CDR2 SMNVEV (reference sequence). The CDR3 totals 14 residues. With 3 bases removed from V and 9 bases from J, the gap between germline ends came to 15 bases. CDR3 DNA sequence: TGTGCCAGCAGTTTGGACGGGAACCCAGGCATTCAGTACTTC. It specifies CASSLDGNPGIQYF.

CDR3 sequence: CASTPPRGIAGLSDTQYF. The DNA for the CDR3 is TGTGCCAGCACCCCTCCCCGGGGGATAGCGGGATTATCGGATACGCAGTATTTT. The chain carries TRBV11-1 and TRBJ2-3, with 8 bases fitting TRBD2. The V gene end was trimmed by 7 bases and the J gene end by 6 bases; junction bases not matched to a gene: 21. The CDR3 loop spans 18 amino acids. The V gene's germline CDR1 is SGHAT and CDR2 FQDESV (reference sequence).

This clone was seen at least ten times. The gene calls are TRBV19 and TRBJ2-7, with 11 positions matching TRBD1. Germline lookup yields CDR1 LNHDA and CDR2 SQIVND (reference sequence). The CDR3 is made up of 14 amino acids. The junction had 3 bases not matched to a gene; V was cut back by 8 bases and J by 0 bases. CDR3 protein: CASGTGGSSYEQYF. CDR3 DNA: TGTGCCAGTGGGACAGGGGGGAGCTCCTACGAGCAGTACTTC.

The gene calls are TRBV7-9 and TRBJ2-7, with 9 bases identical to TRBD2. With 1 base clipped from V and 7 bases from J, the junction kept 5 bases outside the gene matches. Germline CDR1 and CDR2: SEHNR and FQNEAQ (reference sequence). This CDR3 is 14 amino acids long. CDR3 loop: CASSLGREGREQYF. For the CDR3, the DNA is TGTGCCAGCAGCTTAGGGCGGGAGGGACGTGAGCAGTACTTC.

The gene calls are TRBV7-3 and TRBJ2-3; unclear D gene. Germline V gives CDR1 SGHTA, CDR2 FQGTGA. Trimming cost V 2 bases and J 2 bases, with 11 bases left between them. CDR3 length equals 15 residues. CDR3 region: CASSLGRMSTDTQYF. The CDR3 coding sequence is TGTGCCAGCAGCTTAGGCAGAATGTCCACAGATACGCAGTATTTT.

The V gene is TRBV28, the J gene TRBJ1-2; 10 positions match TRBD1. The CDR3 runs 12 residues. CDR1 and CDR2 (germline): MDHEN, SYDVKM. V was clipped by 9 bases and J by 8 bases; unmatched bases: 6. CDR3 amino acids: CASRQGARGYTF. The CDR3 nucleotides read TGTGCCAGTCGACAGGGGGCGCGGGGCTACACCTTC.

The chain employs TRBV6-5 and TRBJ2-7; possibly TRBD2 for D (5 bases). Germline values: CDR1 MNHEY, CDR2 SVGAGI. This CDR3 contains 14 residues. Trimming cost V 8 bases and J 6 bases, with 20 bases left between them. CDR3 DNA: TGTGCCAGCGGGATGGGTGGCTCGGCGGGCGAGCAGTACTTC. This sequence encodes CASGMGGSAGEQYF.

The DNA for the CDR3 is TGTGCCAGCAGTGTGGGCGGGAGAACAGATACGCAGTATTTT. Protein sequence: CASSVGGRTDTQYF. The chain has TRBV6-1 and TRBJ2-3; 7 positions agree with TRBD2. Germline trimming cut 4 bases from V and 3 bases from J; bases unmatched to any gene: 4. The germline CDR1 and CDR2 sequences are MNHNS and SASEGT. CDR3 length equals 14 residues.

The chain links TRBV5-1 to TRBJ2-1, with D uncertain. Germline CDR1 and CDR2: SGHRS and YFSETQ. V lost 1 base and J lost 8, with 7 bases in between. This CDR3 has 12 residues. Written as DNA, the CDR3 is TGCGCCAGCAGCTTGTCCCTCGATGAGCAGTTCTTC. Amino acids: CASSLSLDEQFF.

This clone has only one observation. The chain links TRBV29-1 to TRBJ2-3, with D unclear. CDR1 is SQVTM and CDR2 is ANQGSEA in the germline V gene. CDR3 size: 10 residues. Trimming stripped 4 bases from V and 5 bases from J, with 4 bases between. Here the CDR3 DNA reads TGCAGCGTTGTCGTAGATACGCAGTATTTT. Translation gives CSVVVDTQYF.

Here the CDR3 DNA reads TGTGCCAGCAGCGCGGGAGAAAAACTGTTTTTT. Translating it yields CASSAGEKLFF. V and J are TRBV2 and TRBJ1-4; D is unclear. CDR1 SNHLY and CDR2 FYNNEI come from the germline V gene. V lost 6 bases to trimming and J lost 8 bases, with 7 bases between them. The CDR3 sequence is 11 residues long.

This rearrangement joins TRBV7-9 to TRBJ2-5, with 10 bases identical to TRBD2. The CDR3 totals 14 residues. The J segment lost 4 bases and the V segment lost 4 bases, leaving 3 bases of the junction unmatched. Germline V CDR1 and CDR2: SEHNR, FQNEAQ (reference sequence). The CDR3 here is CASSSRLAGETQYF. The CDR3 coding sequence is TGTGCCAGCAGCTCACGACTAGCGGGAGAGACCCAGTACTTC.

This clone was counted only a few times. This rearrangement joins TRBV10-3 to TRBJ1-1; TRBD1 matches 7 bases. The germline V gene encodes CDR1 ENHRY and CDR2 SYGVKD. V was pared by 3 bases and J by 8 bases, with 3 bases of the junction left unmatched. The CDR3 runs to 12 residues. CDR3: CAISDTTGEAFF. The CDR3, as DNA: TGTGCCATCAGTGACACGACAGGGGAAGCTTTCTTT.

This clone was counted a few times. V and J are TRBV30 and TRBJ1-5; 8 bases are shared with TRBD1. Germline CDR1 reads GTSNPN; CDR2 reads SVGIG (reference sequence). The CDR3 spans 14 residues. V lost 4 bases to trimming and J lost 7 bases; unmatched junction nucleotides: 9. The DNA for the CDR3 is TGTGCCTGGAACCACGGACAGGGAGGGCAGCCCCAGCATTTT. This encodes CAWNHGQGGQPQHF.

This rearrangement joins TRBV6-5 to TRBJ2-1, with 7 bases identical to TRBD1. The CDR3 sequence is 16 residues long. V shed 3 bases, J shed 6 bases, and the junction held 11 bases outside the gene matches. CDR1 and CDR2 (germline): MNHEY, SVGAGI. CDR3 sequence (DNA): TGTGCCAGCAGTTATCGGACGACAGGGTACCCCAATGAGCAGTTCTTC. Translation: CASSYRTTGYPNEQFF.

This clone was seen only once. The chain is built from TRBV7-8 and TRBJ2-3, with D perhaps matching TRBD2 (6 bases). V dropped 0 bases and J dropped 1 base, with 14 bases sitting between them. The germline V gene has CDR1 SGHVS and CDR2 FQNEAQ. CDR3 size: 17 residues. CDR3 in DNA: TGTGCCAGCAGCTTAGCGGGAAGCGGGCAAGGCACAGATACGCAGTATTTT. Protein sequence: CASSLAGSGQGTDTQYF.

The rearrangement joins TRBV29-1 to TRBJ1-2; no clear D gene. The CDR3 covers 14 residues. Germline V gene lookup returns CDR1 SQVTM and CDR2 ANQGSEA. V was clipped by 4 bases and J by 5 bases, with 17 bases between them. Written as DNA, the CDR3 is TGCAGCGTTGGTCATTTAAGCACTACGTATGGCTACACCTTC. Translating it yields CSVGHLSTTYGYTF.

This chain links TRBV30 with TRBJ2-5, with D unclear. V gave up 3 bases and J gave up 1 base, with 12 bases separating them. Germline CDR1 GTSNPN, CDR2 SVGIG (reference sequence). The CDR3 has 14 amino acids. CDR3 protein: CAWRGGTPQETQYF. CDR3 nucleotides: TGTGCCTGGAGAGGCGGAACACCCCAAGAGACCCAGTACTTC. The full variable domain, completed using reference TRBV30 and TRBJ2-5, is SQTIHQWPATLVQPVGSPLSLECTVEGTSNPNLYWYRQAAGRGLQLLFYSVGIGQISSEVPQNLSASRPQDRQFILSSKKLLLSDSGFYLCAWRGGTPQETQYFGPGTRLLVL.

J is TRBJ2-2 and V is TRBV6-1, with TRBD2 as a possible D gene (6 bases). The CDR3 sequence is 15 residues long. With 3 bases removed from V and 0 bases from J, the gap between germline ends came to 8 bases. Germline V gene data show CDR1 as MNHNS and CDR2 as SASEGT. CDR3 residues: CASSEGTPNTGELFF. In DNA, the CDR3 is TGTGCCAGCAGTGAGGGGACTCCGAACACCGGGGAGCTGTTTTTT.

The V call is TRBV6-1, the J call TRBJ2-7, with 10 bases matching TRBD2. With 11 bases clipped from V and 2 bases from J, the junction kept 12 bases outside the gene matches. This CDR3 has 15 amino acids. CDR1 is MNHNS and CDR2 is SASEGT in the germline V gene. DNA for the CDR3: TGTGCCGGAGAGATAGCGGGAGGTCAGCCCTACGAGCAGTACTTC. Its protein product is CAGEIAGGQPYEQYF.